The rows below give T cell receptor beta chains drawn from one sample of a study of T cells after yellow fever vaccination. TCRdb reprocessed the 5' RACE reads with MiXCR, giving one entry per CDR3 protein. The data contain under 550,000 distinct CDR3 sequences, just over 20% of them singletons. The sample consisted of PBMCs, taken 20 to 25 days after the first yellow fever vaccination. Source of these receptors: a man between 18 and 29 years old who received the YFV17D yellow fever vaccine. Each CDR3 is given with its conserved first and last residue. D genes are given only for firm matches.

TRBJ1-3	NA	TRBV7-3	CAFYPAGNTIYF
TRBJ1-3	TRBD1	TRBV2	CASRATGSGNTIYF
TRBJ1-1	NA	TRBV4-1	CASSPVGREKAFF
TRBJ2-2	NA	TRBV29-1	CSGWLTGELFF
TRBJ2-2	NA	TRBV12-3/TRBV12-4	CPSRELAGELFF
TRBJ1-3	NA	TRBV6-5	CASSYGHGNTIYF
TRBJ2-7	NA	TRBV6-5	CASSYTGNEQYF
TRBJ2-3	NA	TRBV10-2	CASSDYPSPADTQYF
TRBJ2-3	NA	TRBV5-5	CASSRREGAQDTQYF
TRBJ1-1	NA	TRBV14	CASSRAGLLNTEAFF
TRBJ2-3	NA	TRBV7-9	CASSFGGTDTQYF
TRBJ2-7	NA	TRBV7-9	CASSRSNYEQYF
TRBJ2-2	NA	TRBV11-2	CASSLIRGLGAGELFF
TRBJ1-2	TRBD1	TRBV20-1	CSARDGGTAYGYTF
TRBJ2-3	NA	TRBV4-3	CASSQDRNGRVSTDTQYF
TRBJ1-2	TRBD1	TRBV25-1	CASSEDRGANYGYTF
TRBJ2-1	NA	TRBV6-5	CASSYGQLSNEQFF
TRBJ2-1	NA	TRBV15	CATSGRLENEQFF
TRBJ1-4	NA	TRBV12-3/TRBV12-4	CASSPSRGRRLKLFF
TRBJ1-1	NA	TRBV12-3/TRBV12-4	CASSFLGVTIEAFF
TRBJ2-3	NA	TRBV20-1	CSVGPGLDTQYF
TRBJ2-1	NA	TRBV6-2/TRBV6-3	CASLEDPTYYNEQFF
TRBJ2-3	NA	TRBV6-2/TRBV6-3	CASSSGGAQTDTQYF
TRBJ1-5	TRBD1	TRBV10-3	CAITPFWDRSCNQPQHF
TRBJ2-5	TRBD2	TRBV7-9	CASKTSGAQETQYF
TRBJ2-4	TRBD1	TRBV10-3	CAISKTGGGEDIQYF